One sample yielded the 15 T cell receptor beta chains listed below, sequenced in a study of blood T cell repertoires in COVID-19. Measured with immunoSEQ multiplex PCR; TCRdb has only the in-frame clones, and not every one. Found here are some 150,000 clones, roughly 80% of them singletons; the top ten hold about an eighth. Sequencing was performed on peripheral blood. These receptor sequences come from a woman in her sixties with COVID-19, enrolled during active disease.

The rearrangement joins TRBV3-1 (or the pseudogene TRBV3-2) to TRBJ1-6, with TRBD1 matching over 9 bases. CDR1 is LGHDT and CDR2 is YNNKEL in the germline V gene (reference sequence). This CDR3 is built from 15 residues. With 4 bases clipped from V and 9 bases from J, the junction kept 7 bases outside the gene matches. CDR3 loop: CASSPTGGGSSPLHF. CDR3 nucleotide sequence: TGTGCCAGCAGCCCAACAGGGGGCGGCAGTTCACCCCTCCACTTT.

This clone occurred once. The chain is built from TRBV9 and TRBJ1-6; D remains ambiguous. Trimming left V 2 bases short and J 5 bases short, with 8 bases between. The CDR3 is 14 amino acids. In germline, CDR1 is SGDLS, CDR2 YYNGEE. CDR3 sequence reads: CASSVAGNNSPLHF. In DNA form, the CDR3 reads TGTGCCAGCAGCGTCGCCGGGAATAATTCACCCCTCCACTTT.

CDR3 coding DNA: TGTGCCAGCAGCGCTCTGGGAGGAGATACGCAGTATTTT. Its protein is CASSALGGDTQYF. This chain links TRBV9 with TRBJ2-3; possibly TRBD2 for D (6 bases). Germline V gives CDR1 SGDLS, CDR2 YYNGEE. The CDR3 sequence is 13 residues long. The V gene lost 3 bases and the J gene lost 5 bases, with 10 bases spanning the gap.

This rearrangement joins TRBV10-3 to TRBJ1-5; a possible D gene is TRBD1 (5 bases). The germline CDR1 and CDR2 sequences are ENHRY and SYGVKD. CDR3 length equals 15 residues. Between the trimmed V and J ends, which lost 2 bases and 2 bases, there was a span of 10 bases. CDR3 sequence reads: CAISEGRGGNQPQHF. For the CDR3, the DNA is TGTGCCATCAGTGAGGGTCGGGGGGGCAATCAGCCCCAGCATTTT.

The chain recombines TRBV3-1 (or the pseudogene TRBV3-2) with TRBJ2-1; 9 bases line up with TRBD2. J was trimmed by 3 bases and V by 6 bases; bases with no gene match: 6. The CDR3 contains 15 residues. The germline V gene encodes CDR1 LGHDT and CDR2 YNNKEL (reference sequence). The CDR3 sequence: CASSLASGNYNEQFF. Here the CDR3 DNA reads TGTGCCAGCAGTCTGGCTAGCGGGAACTACAATGAGCAGTTCTTC.

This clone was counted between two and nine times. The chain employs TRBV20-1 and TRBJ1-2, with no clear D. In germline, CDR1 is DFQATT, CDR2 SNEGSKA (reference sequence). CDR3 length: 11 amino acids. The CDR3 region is CSPWEGSGYTF. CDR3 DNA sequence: TGCAGCCCCTGGGAGGGCTCTGGCTACACCTTC.

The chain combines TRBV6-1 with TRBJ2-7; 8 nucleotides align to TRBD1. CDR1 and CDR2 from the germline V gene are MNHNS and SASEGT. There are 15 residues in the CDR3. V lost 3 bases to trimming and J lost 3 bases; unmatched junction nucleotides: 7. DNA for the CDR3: TGTGCCAGCAGTGACCCCGGGACAGGACACTACGAGCAGTACTTC. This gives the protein CASSDPGTGHYEQYF.

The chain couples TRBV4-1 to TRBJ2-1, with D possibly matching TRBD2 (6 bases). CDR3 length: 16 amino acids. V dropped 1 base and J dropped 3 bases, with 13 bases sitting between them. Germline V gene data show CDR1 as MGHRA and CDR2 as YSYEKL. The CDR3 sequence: CASSQGLARRYNEQFF. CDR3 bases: TGCGCCAGCAGCCAAGGGCTAGCGAGACGCTACAATGAGCAGTTCTTC.

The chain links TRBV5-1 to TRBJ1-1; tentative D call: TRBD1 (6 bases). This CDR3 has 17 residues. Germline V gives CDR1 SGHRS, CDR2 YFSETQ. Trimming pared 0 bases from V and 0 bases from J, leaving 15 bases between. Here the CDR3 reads CASSLGQASVMNTEAFF. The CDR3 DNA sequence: TGCGCCAGCAGCTTGGGACAGGCGAGCGTCATGAACACTGAAGCTTTCTTT.

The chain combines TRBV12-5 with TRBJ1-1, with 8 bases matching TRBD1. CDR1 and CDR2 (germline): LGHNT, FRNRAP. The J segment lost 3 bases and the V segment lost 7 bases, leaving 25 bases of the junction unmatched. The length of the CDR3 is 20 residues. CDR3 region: CASAQVSGRTGPRGDTEAFF. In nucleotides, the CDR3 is TGTGCTAGTGCCCAAGTATCGGGGCGGACAGGGCCGCGCGGGGACACTGAAGCTTTCTTT.

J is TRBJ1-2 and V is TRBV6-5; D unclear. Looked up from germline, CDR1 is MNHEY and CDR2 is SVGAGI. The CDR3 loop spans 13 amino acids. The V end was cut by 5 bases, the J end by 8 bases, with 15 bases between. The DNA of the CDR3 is TGTGCCAGCAGTACCGGGATAATTGGCGGCTACACCTTC. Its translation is CASSTGIIGGYTF.

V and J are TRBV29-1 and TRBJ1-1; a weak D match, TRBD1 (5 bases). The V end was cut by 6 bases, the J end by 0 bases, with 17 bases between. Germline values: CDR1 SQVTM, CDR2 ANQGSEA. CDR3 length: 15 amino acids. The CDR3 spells CSVGLAGMMNTEAFF. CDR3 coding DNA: TGCAGCGTGGGACTGGCAGGGATGATGAACACTGAAGCTTTCTTT.

The CDR3 loop is CASSLTTASYNEQFF. The CDR3 DNA reads as TGCGCCAGCAGCTTAACCACTGCCTCTTACAATGAGCAGTTCTTC. The rearrangement links TRBV5-1 to TRBJ2-1; D unclear. Germline assignment: CDR1 SGHRS and CDR2 YFSETQ. With 2 bases removed from V and 4 bases from J, the gap between germline ends came to 13 bases. This CDR3 contains 15 residues.

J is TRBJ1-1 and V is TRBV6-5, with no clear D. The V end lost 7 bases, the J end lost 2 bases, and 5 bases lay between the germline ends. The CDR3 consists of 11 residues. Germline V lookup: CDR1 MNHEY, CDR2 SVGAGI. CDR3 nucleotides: TGTGCCAGCATTTTAAACACTGAAGCTTTCTTT. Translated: CASILNTEAFF.

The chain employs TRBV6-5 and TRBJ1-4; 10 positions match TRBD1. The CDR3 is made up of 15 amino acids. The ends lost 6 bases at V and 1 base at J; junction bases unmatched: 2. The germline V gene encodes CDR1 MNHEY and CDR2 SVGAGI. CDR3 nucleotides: TGTGCCAGCAGGGACAGGGGGAGAACTAATGAAAAACTGTTTTTT. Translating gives CASRDRGRTNEKLFF.